This passage covers 6 T cell receptor beta chains from one sample sequenced in a study of cytomegalovirus exposure and HLA in healthy donors. The primer mix had 60 Vbeta and 13 Jbeta primers. The repertoire was sequenced with immunoSEQ multiplex PCR; TCRdb's copy has only in-frame clones and lacks some. The data contain roughly 170,000 clones, over 65% of them singletons. The material sequenced was PBMCs. Receptors were obtained from a female donor in good health and CMV-seronegative.

The chain recombines TRBV18 with TRBJ2-5, with 10 bases lining up with TRBD1. V lost 3 bases to trimming and J lost 5 bases; unmatched junction nucleotides: 3. The CDR3 contains 14 residues. CDR1 KGHSH and CDR2 LQKENI come from the germline V gene. CDR3 protein: CASSPTGGRETQYF. The CDR3 DNA reads as TGTGCCAGCTCACCGACAGGGGGCCGGGAGACCCAGTACTTC.

The count of this clone is one. J is TRBJ2-7 and V is TRBV4-3; unclear D gene. The CDR3 runs to 14 residues. CDR1 LGHNA and CDR2 YSLEER come from the germline V gene. Deletions cut 4 bases from V and 2 bases from J, with 12 bases between. Here the CDR3 DNA reads TGCGCCAGCAGCCGGTCCCTGGGCGCCTACGAGCAGTACTTC. It yields the protein CASSRSLGAYEQYF.

The chain employs TRBV12-5 and TRBJ2-7, with TRBD2 matching 8 bases. The V segment lost 3 bases and the J segment 2 bases; nucleotides outside the gene matches: 6. Germline CDR1 reads LGHNT; CDR2 reads FRNRAP. The CDR3 runs to 15 residues. The CDR3, as DNA: TGTGCTAGTGGTTTTAGGACTAGCCCCACCTACGAGCAGTACTTC. Residues: CASGFRTSPTYEQYF.

The V call is TRBV28, the J call TRBJ2-1; D is undetermined. The germline V gene has CDR1 MDHEN and CDR2 SYDVKM. The ends were cut back, 4 bases at V and 4 bases at J, with 8 bases in the middle. The CDR3 covers 13 residues. The CDR3 nucleotides read TGTGCCAGCAGTTCATTTGAGTACAATGAGCAGTTCTTC. Translated, it gives CASSSFEYNEQFF.

The J gene is TRBJ2-1, the V gene TRBV27; tentatively, D is TRBD2 (6 bases). The CDR3 is 17 residues long. The V end was cut by 0 bases, the J end by 2 bases, with 14 bases between. Germline V CDR1 and CDR2: MNHEY, SMNVEV (reference sequence). CDR3 sequence reads: CASSLSLVGGAYNEQFF. As DNA, the CDR3 is TGTGCCAGCAGTTTATCGTTGGTCGGCGGGGCCTACAATGAGCAGTTCTTC.

V and J are TRBV19 and TRBJ2-1, with 10 nucleotides matching TRBD1. This CDR3 contains 15 residues. The J segment lost 0 bases and the V segment lost 11 bases, leaving 7 bases of the junction unmatched. Germline lookup yields CDR1 LNHDA and CDR2 SQIVND (reference sequence). CDR3 sequence: CASRDRGGSYNEQFF. CDR3 in DNA: TGTGCCTCCCGGGACAGGGGTGGCTCCTACAATGAGCAGTTCTTC.